The 4 T cell receptor beta chains below come from one sample, sequenced in a study of T-cell reconstitution after alpha-beta-depleted transplantation in children. Using unique molecular identifiers, the investigators prepared the TCRbeta library. Using its own MiXCR run on the PCR reads, TCRdb lists one record per CDR3 protein. This sample has about 98,000 distinct CDR3 sequences, with approximately 5.4% found just once. Here the sequenced sample was PBMCs, mostly from graft donor cells, taken 60 days after TCRalphabeta/CD19-depleted stem cell transplant. These receptors all come from a female patient aged 2-10 years who had a stem cell transplant for Fanconi anemia, so the T cells may come from the graft donor.

In this sample, this clonotype turned up a few times. V and J are TRBV7-9 and TRBJ1-2; 10 positions match TRBD1. Germline values: CDR1 SEHNR, CDR2 FQNEAQ (reference sequence). The V segment lost 3 bases and the J segment 8 bases; nucleotides outside the gene matches: 0. The CDR3 is 12 amino acids. CDR3 protein: CASSLTGGGYTF. The CDR3 DNA follows: TGTGCCAGCAGCTTGACAGGGGGCGGCTACACCTTC.

The sample holds one count of this clonotype. The CDR3 sequence is CASSSQVRYEQYF. CDR3 DNA: TGTGCCAGCAGCTCCCAGGTCCGATACGAGCAGTACTTC. This rearrangement joins TRBV7-9 to TRBJ2-7, with unresolved D. The CDR3 loop spans 13 amino acids. CDR1 is SEHNR, CDR2 FQNEAQ, per germline (reference sequence). V shed 4 bases and J shed 4 bases, with 11 bases lying between them.

Of note for this clonotype: This may be a read error: a much more frequent sequence differs by one nucleotide. Lacking the conserved final phenylalanine or tryptophan, this CDR3 likely reflects a read error. The rearrangement links TRBV11-2 to TRBJ1-1; tentative D call: TRBD1 (5 bases). This CDR3 contains 14 residues. CDR1 is SGHAT and CDR2 is FQNNGV in the germline V gene. Trimming removed 3 bases from V and 4 bases from J, with 12 bases in between. The CDR3 sequence is CASSLGTSVTEAFV. As DNA, the CDR3 is TGTGCCAGCAGCTTGGGGACTTCGGTCACTGAAGCTTTCGTT.

In DNA form, the CDR3 reads TGTGCCAGCAGCCCGGGACAGGGGTCGGTTGGCTACACCTTC. This translates into CASSPGQGSVGYTF. The chain joins TRBV3-1 to TRBJ1-2, with TRBD1 identical over 10 bases. V lost 4 bases and J lost 7; bases outside the gene matches: 6. The germline V gene has CDR1 LGHDT and CDR2 YNNKEL (reference sequence). The CDR3 spans 14 residues.